This T cell receptor (beta chain) was recovered during a study of quantifying T cell responses using KT2 cells. Looking at the study overall: Reverse transcription used primers in the TCR alpha and beta constant regions. Under optimum conditions, T4 ligation efficiency was estimated at more than 8.5%.

The sample is PBMC spiked with counted cells of clone KT2. A range of KT2-to-PBMC ratios was made using fixed PBMC numbers. The cDNA 3' end received a ligated oligonucleotide with a UMI. First-round PCR used around 4 cycles and beta primers RC1.1 and RC1.2 covering TRBC1 and TRBC2. MiXCR, applied by TCRdb to the UMI-ligation and nested PCR reads, yields one record per CDR3 protein. The sample holds 40,000 to 50,000 distinct CDR3 sequences, over 15% seen once. Germline CDR1 and CDR2: SGDLS and YYNGEE. Trimming stripped 0 bases from V and 2 bases from J, with 13 bases between. CDR3 length: 16 residues. The rearrangement links TRBV9 to TRBJ2-3; tentative D call: TRBD2 (6 bases). The clonotype was recovered from a human donor. Sequenced: PBMCs spiked with cells of the T cell clone KT2. The CDR3 reads CASSVGSGLLTDTQYF. The CDR3 coding sequence is TGTGCCAGCAGCGTAGGTAGCGGACTACTCACAGATACGCAGTATTTT.